A single sample is the source of the 10 T cell receptor beta chains below, sequenced in a study of cytomegalovirus exposure and HLA in healthy donors. Primers included in the PCR were 60 Vbeta and 13 Jbeta primers. Assay: immunoSEQ multiplex PCR; the TCRdb copy retains only in-frame clones and omits some. The table shows about 110,000 clones, with over 60% occurring only once. Sequenced material: PBMCs. The receptor set was obtained from a young man in good health and CMV-seropositive.

The J gene is TRBJ1-2, the V gene TRBV10-3, with TRBD1 matching over 8 bases. Per germline, CDR1 ENHRY and CDR2 SYGVKD. V lost 4 bases and J lost 7; bases outside the gene matches: 5. The CDR3 is 13 residues long. The CDR3 DNA reads TGTGCCATCAGTGGGACAGGGTTGGGTGGCTACACCTTC. Protein sequence: CAISGTGLGGYTF.

The rearrangement uses TRBV15 and TRBJ1-4; the D is unclear. Germline CDR1 is LNHNV and CDR2 is YYDKDF (reference sequence). The CDR3 is 15 amino acids. V was trimmed by 4 bases and J by 1 base, leaving 10 bases between them. The CDR3 nucleotides are TGTGCCACCAGCATCGGGGTTGAAACTAATGAAAAACTGTTTTTT. Translating gives CATSIGVETNEKLFF.

V gene TRBV10-3 combines with J gene TRBJ2-7; TRBD2 aligns across 8 bases. Germline loops: CDR1 ENHRY, CDR2 SYGVKD. The CDR3 consists of 13 residues. Unmatched junction bases numbered 3, after V lost 4 bases and J lost 4 bases. Written as DNA, the CDR3 is TGTGCCATCAGTGCGGGAGGGCGGTACGAGCAGTACTTC. It yields the protein CAISAGGRYEQYF.

The gene calls are TRBV11-1 and TRBJ2-5; TRBD1 agrees at 8 bases. The J segment lost 5 bases and the V segment lost 5 bases, leaving 7 bases of the junction unmatched. The germline V gene has CDR1 SGHAT and CDR2 FQDESV (reference sequence). The CDR3 sequence is 14 residues long. CDR3 sequence (DNA): TGTGCCAGCAGCGACAGGGGCAGTCTGGAGACCCAGTACTTC. Translation gives CASSDRGSLETQYF.

The chain is built from TRBV28 and TRBJ1-5; D perhaps matches TRBD1 (5 bases). The CDR3 covers 14 residues. The germline V and J ends were trimmed by 6 bases and 7 bases, with 16 bases remaining between them. CDR1 is MDHEN, CDR2 SYDVKM, per germline. For the CDR3, the DNA is TGTGCCAGCAGCTTCACGGGGGTCCCCCAGCCCCAGCATTTT. Translation gives CASSFTGVPQPQHF. Using reference TRBV28 and TRBJ1-5 for the parts outside the CDR3, the full variable domain is DVKVTQSSRYLVKRTGEKVFLECVQDMDHENMFWYRQDPGLGLRLIYFSYDVKMKEKGDIPEGYSVSREKKERFSLILESASTNQTSMYLCASSFTGVPQPQHFGDGTRLSIL.

The chain is built from TRBV7-6 and TRBJ1-6; tentative D call: TRBD1 (5 bases). The CDR3 covers 15 residues. The V gene's germline CDR1 is SGHVS and CDR2 FNYEAQ. Deletions cut 5 bases from V and 6 bases from J, with 14 bases between. CDR3 sequence reads: CASSPGRGPNSPLHF. In DNA form, the CDR3 reads TGTGCCAGCAGCCCGGGGAGGGGCCCTAATTCACCCCTCCACTTT. Complete variable domain (other parts from reference TRBV7-6 and TRBJ1-6): GAGVSQSPRYKVTKRGQDVALRCDPISGHVSLYWYRQALGQGPEFLTYFNYEAQQDKSGLPNDRFSAERPEGSISTLTIQRTEQRDSAMYRCASSPGRGPNSPLHFGNGTRLTVT.

The chain uses TRBV6-5 and TRBJ1-1; 7 bases map to TRBD1. The V gene end was trimmed by 4 bases and the J gene end by 10 bases; junction bases not matched to a gene: 15. The CDR3 runs to 15 residues. Germline V gene sequence: CDR1 MNHEY, CDR2 SVGAGI. CDR3: CASSSLRQGVDRAFF. CDR3 sequence (DNA): TGTGCCAGCAGTTCGCTTCGACAGGGAGTAGATCGAGCTTTCTTT.

The rearrangement joins TRBV5-4 to TRBJ2-5; unclear D gene. The germline gives CDR1 SGHNT, CDR2 YYREEE (reference sequence). The germline V and J ends were trimmed by 4 bases and 5 bases, with 9 bases remaining between them. This CDR3 has 12 amino acids. CDR3 amino acids: CASSPGGETQYF. CDR3 sequence (DNA): TGTGCCAGCAGCCCCGGCGGCGAGACCCAGTACTTC.

The rearrangement uses TRBV28 and TRBJ1-4; the match to TRBD1 covers 7 bases. J gave up 8 bases and V 6 bases, and 9 bases lay outside the gene matches. CDR1 is MDHEN, CDR2 SYDVKM, per germline. The CDR3 runs 14 residues. The CDR3 sequence: CASRGDRVWEKLFF. For the CDR3, the DNA is TGTGCCAGCAGGGGAGACAGGGTTTGGGAAAAACTGTTTTTT.

The chain has TRBV27 and TRBJ2-5, with TRBD2 matching over 7 bases. Germline V CDR1 and CDR2: MNHEY, SMNVEV (reference sequence). This CDR3 has 15 amino acids. With V trimmed by 5 bases and J by 5 bases, 11 bases remained unmatched. This CDR3 is CASSGAGTGRETQYF. As DNA, the CDR3 is TGTGCCAGCAGTGGCGCCGGGACCGGGAGGGAGACCCAGTACTTC.